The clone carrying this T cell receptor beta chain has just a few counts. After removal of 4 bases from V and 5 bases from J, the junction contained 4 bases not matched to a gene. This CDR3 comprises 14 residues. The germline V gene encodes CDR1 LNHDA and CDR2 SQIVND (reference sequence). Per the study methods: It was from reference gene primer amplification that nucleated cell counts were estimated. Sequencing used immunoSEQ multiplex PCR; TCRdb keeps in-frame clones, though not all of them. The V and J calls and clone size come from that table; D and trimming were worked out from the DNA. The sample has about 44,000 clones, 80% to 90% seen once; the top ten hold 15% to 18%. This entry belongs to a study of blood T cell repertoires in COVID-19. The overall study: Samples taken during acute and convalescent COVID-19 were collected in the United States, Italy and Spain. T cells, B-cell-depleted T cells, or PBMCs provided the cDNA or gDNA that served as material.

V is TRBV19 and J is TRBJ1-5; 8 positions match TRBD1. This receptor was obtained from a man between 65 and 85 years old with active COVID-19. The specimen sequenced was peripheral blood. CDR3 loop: CASSTTGGYQPQHF. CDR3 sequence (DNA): TGTGCCAGTAGTACAACAGGGGGTTATCAGCCCCAGCATTTT.